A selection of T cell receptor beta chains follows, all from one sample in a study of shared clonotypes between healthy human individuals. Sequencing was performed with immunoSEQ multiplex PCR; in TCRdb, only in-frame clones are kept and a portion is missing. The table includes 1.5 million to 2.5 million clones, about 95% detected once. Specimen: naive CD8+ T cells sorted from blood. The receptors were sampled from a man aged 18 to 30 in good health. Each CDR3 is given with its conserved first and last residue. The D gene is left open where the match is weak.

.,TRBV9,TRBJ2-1,CASSVGEGGSYNEQFF
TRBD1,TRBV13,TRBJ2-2,CASSLGQGVTGELFF
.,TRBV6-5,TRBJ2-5,CASSYSMSSMETQYF
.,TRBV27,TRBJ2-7,CASSLDPDGAYEQYF
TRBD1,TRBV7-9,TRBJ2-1,CASSSSTGASYNEQFF
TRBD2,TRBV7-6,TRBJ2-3,CASSGRGTDTQYF
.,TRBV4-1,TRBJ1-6,CASSQERVGYNSPLHF
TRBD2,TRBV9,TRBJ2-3,CASSVVPGGPADTQYF
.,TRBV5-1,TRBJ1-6,CASSLVSDYSPLHF
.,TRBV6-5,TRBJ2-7,CASSYSGASYEQYF
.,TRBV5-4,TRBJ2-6,CASSLDLDGVGSGANVLTF
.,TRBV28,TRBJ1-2,CASSLPTESHYGYTF
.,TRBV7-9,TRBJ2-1,CASSLAGIYNEQFF
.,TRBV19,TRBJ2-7,CASSSASATSYEQYF
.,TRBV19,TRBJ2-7,CASSISDGSHEQYF
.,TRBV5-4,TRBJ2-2,CASSYRENTGELFF
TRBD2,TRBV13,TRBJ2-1,CASSTSGSKFF
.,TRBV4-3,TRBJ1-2,CASSQGGTAALSYGYTF
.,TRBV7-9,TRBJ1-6,CASSLTRQENSPLHF
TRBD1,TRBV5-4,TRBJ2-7,CASSLGTGSSYEQYF
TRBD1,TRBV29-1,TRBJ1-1,CSVGTGPGTEAFF
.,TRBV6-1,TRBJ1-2,CASSDIGVGYGYTF